The 18 T cell receptor beta chains listed next were all sequenced from one sample in a study of graft-versus-host responses after intestinal transplantation. TCRdb's copy holds only in-frame clones and misses some; the assay was immunoSEQ multiplex PCR. Among about 9,600 clones, roughly 96% were seen once, and the ten largest hold about a sixth. The specimen comprised bone marrow, sampled around 75 weeks after intestinal transplantation. The receptor set was obtained from a human patient who received an intestinal transplant, so some T cells may come from the graft donor.

This chain joins TRBV6-1 and TRBJ2-2, with D perhaps TRBD1 (7 bases). There are 15 residues in the CDR3. Trimming shortened V by 2 bases and J by 7 bases, and 14 bases separated the two germline ends. Germline CDR1 reads MNHNS; CDR2 reads SASEGT. CDR3 coding DNA: TGTGCCAGCAGTGAATCGCCAGGGGGGAACGGGGAGCTGTTTTTT. Translated: CASSESPGGNGELFF.

V is TRBV28 and J is TRBJ1-2; D is unclear. In germline, CDR1 is MDHEN, CDR2 SYDVKM. The CDR3 has 15 amino acids. V dropped 5 bases and J dropped 1 base, with 14 bases sitting between them. The CDR3 bases are TGTGCCAGCAGTACCCCACGGGAAAATAACTATGGCTACACCTTC. Protein: CASSTPRENNYGYTF.

The chain uses TRBV6-5 and TRBJ2-3; D gene ambiguous. V was shortened by 0 bases and J by 0 bases, with 10 bases between the two germline ends. Per the germline V gene, CDR1 is MNHEY and CDR2 is SVGAGI. The CDR3 extends over 16 amino acids. The CDR3, as DNA: TGTGCCAGCAGTTACTCAAGGGATACCAGCACAGATACGCAGTATTTT. Translation gives CASSYSRDTSTDTQYF.

The chain uses TRBV7-9 and TRBJ1-2; 7 bases align to TRBD1. The trim removed 5 bases at V and 7 bases at J, leaving 7 bases unmatched. This CDR3 is 13 amino acids long. In germline, CDR1 is SEHNR, CDR2 FQNEAQ (reference sequence). CDR3 DNA: TGTGCCAGCAGCGACCGGACAGGTACTGGCTACACCTTC. Its translation is CASSDRTGTGYTF.

The chain combines TRBV6-5 with TRBJ2-1; unclear D gene. This CDR3 is built from 14 residues. V was clipped by 7 bases and J by 8 bases, with 18 bases between them. Germline values: CDR1 MNHEY, CDR2 SVGAGI. CDR3 protein: CASIAVNRGHEQFF. The CDR3 DNA is TGTGCCAGCATCGCAGTTAATCGAGGCCATGAGCAGTTCTTC.

Details on this clone: At the DNA level, this CDR3 is encoded by other sequences in the same sample as well. V and J are TRBV9 and TRBJ2-7, with 7 positions matching TRBD2. Trimming removed 0 bases from V and 2 bases from J; junction bases left unmatched: 2. Germline V gene lookup returns CDR1 SGDLS and CDR2 YYNGEE. This CDR3 is built from 14 residues. CDR3 loop: CASSVAGGTYEQYF. CDR3 nucleotide sequence: TGTGCCAGCAGCGTAGCGGGGGGAACCTACGAGCAGTACTTC.

This clone was observed once. This rearrangement joins TRBV11-3 to TRBJ2-7; 8 bases map to TRBD1. This CDR3 has 18 amino acids. Per germline, CDR1 SGHNT and CDR2 YENEEA. J lost 4 bases, V lost 0 bases, and 14 bases had no gene match. The CDR3 protein is CASSLDQPGTGLGYEQYF. CDR3 bases: TGTGCCAGCAGCTTAGACCAGCCCGGGACAGGCCTTGGGTACGAGCAGTACTTC.

The chain carries TRBV10-1 and TRBJ1-1; the D is unclear. Trimming shortened V by 0 bases and J by 5 bases, and 7 bases separated the two germline ends. This CDR3 has 13 amino acids. Germline V gene data show CDR1 as WNHNN and CDR2 as SYGVQD (reference sequence). CDR3 coding DNA: TGCGCCAGCAGTGAGTCAGACGGGACTGAAGCTTTCTTT. This translates into CASSESDGTEAFF.

This sequence joins TRBV13 and TRBJ2-7; 10 nucleotides line up with TRBD2. The CDR3 totals 15 residues. V gave up 5 bases and J gave up 2 bases; unmatched junction bases: 6. Germline values: CDR1 PRHDT, CDR2 FYEKMQ (reference sequence). In DNA, the CDR3 is TGTGCCAGCAGCCCCCCTCTAGCGGGAGCCTACGAGCAGTACTTC. Translated: CASSPPLAGAYEQYF. The full variable domain, rest sourced from reference TRBV13 and TRBJ2-7, is AAGVIQSPRHLIKEKRETATLKCYPIPRHDTVYWYQQGPGQDPQFLISFYEKMQSDKGSIPDRFSAQQFSDYHSELNMSSLELGDSALYFCASSPPLAGAYEQYFGPGTRLTVT.

The chain carries TRBV12-1 and TRBJ2-1; TRBD1, the D gene given by the table, was not confirmed from the DNA. TRBV12-1 is termed a pseudogene. The CDR3 loop spans 14 amino acids. CDR3 residues: CASSFGTGGNEQFF. In DNA, the CDR3 is TGTGCCAGCAGCTTTGGGACAGGGGGCAATGAGCAGTTCTTC.

This chain links TRBV5-4 with TRBJ2-3; D could derive from TRBD1 or TRBD2 (5 bases each). Germline-derived CDR1 and CDR2 are SGHNT and YYREEE (reference sequence). The CDR3 totals 14 residues. Trimming stripped 0 bases from V and 5 bases from J, with 10 bases between. The CDR3 coding sequence is TGTGCCAGCAGCTTGGCAGGGAGTGAAGATACGCAGTATTTT. Protein sequence: CASSLAGSEDTQYF.

The chain couples TRBV10-3 to TRBJ2-1, with D perhaps matching TRBD1 (6 bases). Trimming removed 4 bases at V and 0 bases at J, with 16 bases between. The CDR3 has 17 residues. The V gene's germline CDR1 is ENHRY and CDR2 SYGVKD. CDR3 in amino acids: CAISATPTGTSYNEQFF. In nucleotides, the CDR3 is TGTGCCATCAGTGCGACCCCCACAGGGACCTCCTACAATGAGCAGTTCTTC.

The V and J genes are TRBV4-2 and TRBJ2-7; D uncertain. The CDR3 sequence is 13 residues long. Trimming left V 2 bases short and J 0 bases short, with 5 bases between. Germline-derived CDR1 and CDR2 are LGHNA and YNFKEQ. CDR3 sequence: CASSQSASYEQYF. In DNA form, the CDR3 reads TGTGCCAGCAGCCAAAGCGCCTCCTACGAGCAGTACTTC.

As concerns this clone: The junction departs from germline at one end; a sequencing error may be responsible. The chain couples TRBV7-7 to TRBJ2-1, with 9 positions matching TRBD2. The CDR3 extends over 15 amino acids. Germline V gene sequence: CDR1 SSHAT, CDR2 FNYEAQ (reference sequence). The CDR3 reads CASSPGLAGANEQFF. The CDR3 DNA reads TGTGCTAGCAGCCCCGGTTTAGCGGGAGCCAATGAGCAGTTCTTC. The full variable domain, completed using reference TRBV7-7 and TRBJ2-1, is GAGVSQSPRYKVTKRGQDVTLRCDPISSHATLYWYQQALGQGPEFLTYFNYEAQPDKSGLPSDRFSAERPEGSISTLTIQRTEQRDSAMYRCASSPGLAGANEQFFGPGTRLTVL.

The chain uses TRBV6-5 and TRBJ2-7; the D is unclear. V lost 6 bases and J lost 3, with 9 bases in between. There are 12 residues in the CDR3. Germline V CDR1 and CDR2: MNHEY, SVGAGI. The CDR3 region is CASSPSRYEQYF. The CDR3 DNA sequence: TGTGCCAGCAGCCCCAGCCGCTACGAGCAGTACTTC.

Details on this clone: A junction end diverges from the germline sequence, so it may reflect a read error. The chain recombines TRBV7-7 with TRBJ2-1; TRBD2 aligns across 7 bases. The CDR3 totals 14 residues. Germline CDR1 SSHAT, CDR2 FNYEAQ (reference sequence). DNA for the CDR3: TGTGCTAGCAGCCAACTTGGGGGGGTCAATGAGCAGTTCTTC. Amino acid sequence: CASSQLGGVNEQFF.

CDR3 DNA sequence: TGTGCCAGCAGGGCAGTAGCGGGAGCCCCCTACGAGCAGTACTTC. It is translated as CASRAVAGAPYEQYF. The gene calls are TRBV2 and TRBJ2-7; 9 bases are shared with TRBD2. This CDR3 is built from 15 residues. V lost 6 bases and J lost 2; bases outside the gene matches: 8. CDR1 and CDR2 from the germline V gene are SNHLY and FYNNEI.

V usage is TRBV27 and J usage is TRBJ2-7, with 10 bases matching TRBD2. The CDR3 is made up of 16 amino acids. The V gene end was trimmed by 5 bases and the J gene end by 6 bases; junction bases not matched to a gene: 13. CDR1 and CDR2 from the germline V gene are MNHEY and SMNVEV (reference sequence). DNA of the CDR3: TGTGCCAGCAGTCCCAGGACCATGCTAGCGGGAGTCGAGCAGTACTTC. Its translation is CASSPRTMLAGVEQYF.